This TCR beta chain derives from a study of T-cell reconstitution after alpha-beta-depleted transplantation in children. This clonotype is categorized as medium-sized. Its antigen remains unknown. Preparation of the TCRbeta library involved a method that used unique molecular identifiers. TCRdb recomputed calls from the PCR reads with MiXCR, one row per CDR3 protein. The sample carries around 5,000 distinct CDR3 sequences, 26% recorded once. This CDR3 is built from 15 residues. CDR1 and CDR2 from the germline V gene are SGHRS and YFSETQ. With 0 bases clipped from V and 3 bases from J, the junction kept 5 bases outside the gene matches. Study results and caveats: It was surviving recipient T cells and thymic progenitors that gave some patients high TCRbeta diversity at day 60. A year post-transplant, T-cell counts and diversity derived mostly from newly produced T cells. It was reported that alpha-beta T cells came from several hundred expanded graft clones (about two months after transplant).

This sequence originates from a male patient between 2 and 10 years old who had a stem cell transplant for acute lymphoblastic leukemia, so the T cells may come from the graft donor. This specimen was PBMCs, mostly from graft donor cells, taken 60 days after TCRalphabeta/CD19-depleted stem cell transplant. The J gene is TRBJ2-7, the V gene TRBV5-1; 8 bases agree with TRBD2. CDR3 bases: TGCGCCAGCAGCTTGGAGGGACTAGTAAACTACGAGCAGTACTTC. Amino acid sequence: CASSLEGLVNYEQYF.